This T cell receptor beta chain was retrieved from a study of T cells in Graves' hyperthyroidism and ophthalmopathy (dated by TCRdb to between 2018 and 2021). Looking at the study overall: Peripheral blood samples were taken at the time of initial diagnosis, prior to any treatment. TCR V-J signatures able to tell the groups apart were searched for in a discovery cohort of about a hundred patients, of whom 43 had Graves' ophthalmopathy and about 60 had stable Graves' hyperthyroidism. Whether ophthalmopathy could be predicted prospectively was tested in an independent validation cohort made up of 18 to 20 hyperthyroidism patients plus 17 patients who later progressed to ophthalmopathy. The 95 to 100 discovery patients were divided at random into training and test sets in a 7:3 ratio. In addition, the study compared T-cell repertoires in thyroid tissue and in blood from roughly 6 Graves' hyperthyroidism patients. After blood sampling, hyperthyroidism patients were treated with methimazole at a starting dose of 30 mg daily, and ophthalmopathy patients were treated with high-dose intravenous methylprednisolone. The paper reports TCR Vbeta CDR3 sequencing of approximately 130 peripheral blood samples: 43 ophthalmopathy, under 85 hyperthyroidism and 17 progressor patients. Study-level results and caveats: Ophthalmopathy was separated from stable hyperthyroidism by a 13 V-J signature model, with about 88% sensitivity and roughly 81% specificity obtained in cross-validation and 80%/75% obtained in testing. Most expanded thyroid clonotypes (frequency above 0.001) were also detected in blood, a finding suggesting that blood repertoires may reflect thyroid immune responses. No statistical method was used to fix the sample size in advance, and group allocation was not hidden from the investigators. In validation, the model predicted progression to ophthalmopathy a median of roughly 6.5 months before onset, with around 70% sensitivity and 72.22% specificity.

In regard to this clonotype: Its antigen is unknown. Base qualities were left out, and no much larger clone turns up one base away.

The TCR beta CDR3 regions were amplified from the RNA transcripts. For the first round of RT-PCR on the TCR CDR3, the HTBI primer set was used together with the Qiagen OneStep RT-PCR kit. The libraries were constructed in a second round of multiplex PCR and then size-selected and purified. Paired-end sequencing of the libraries was performed with 100 bp reads on an Illumina HiSeq2000. For the original study's pipeline: Raw data were processed with SOAPnuke, discarding reads with adapters, uncalled bases, mean Phred below 15, or no exact constant-primer or identifier match. High-quality paired reads were merged using COPE v1.2.5, and each unique nucleotide sequence was defined as a clonotype. MiTCR v1.1 was used to align clonotypes to the IMGT TRBV, TRBD and TRBJ reference segments. The analysis included only V-J combinations with a frequency above 0.0001, which together covered about 99% of the repertoires. A TCS score was defined as the ratio between F50 (clonal expansion) and ExV (chaos), using BLOSUM62-based TCRdist between CDR3 peptides within each V-J. Welch's t-statistics and random forest reduced roughly 500 V-J features to 10 to 15, which were used in a naive Bayes classifier (R e1071). Clones were called with MiXCR by TCRdb after fastp trimmed the public reads at Q25, and only in-frame beta chains were retained. Every distinct CDR3 protein forms one entry, paired with its most common genes and DNA. The V and J calls and clone size come from TCRdb's table, not from the authors' own analysis. For this sample there are over 300,000 distinct CDR3 sequences; roughly an eighth appear just once. The leading ten clones occupy about a third of the sample.

Moderately to severely active disease, a Clinical Activity Score of at least 3, a NOSPECS grade of at least 4, and a duration under 3 months were present in ophthalmopathy patients. Patients with uncontrolled infections, other autoimmune diseases, pregnancy or lactation were excluded. Diagnoses relied on clinical symptoms, serum thyroxine and TRAb, thyroid ultrasound and orbital computed tomography. PBMCs were isolated from about 9.2 ml of fresh peripheral blood by Ficoll-Paque density gradient centrifugation. Total RNA was extracted using Trizol reagent, and RNA quality was assessed on an Agilent 2100 Bioanalyzer. The receptor's source is a woman aged 40 to 55 with Graves' ophthalmopathy. Sample: blood.

CDR3 region: CASSVTSGRANEQFF. The sequenced DNA: TGTGCCAGCAGCGTGACTAGCGGGAGGGCCAATGAGCAGTTCTTC. This chain joins TRBV9 to TRBJ2-1; a stretch of 14 junction bases matches TRBD2. In the germline V gene, CDR1 corresponds to SGDLS and CDR2 to YYNGEE. The CDR3 has 15 amino acids, counting the end cysteine and phenylalanine. Only CDR3 DNA remains: 45 bases, in frame from the first base. Trimming leaves V shorter by 2 bases and J shorter by 6 bases, with the junction holding 1 base beyond the gene matches. The full variable domain, with segments outside the CDR3 supplied by the reference TRBV9 and TRBJ2-1 proteins, appears as DSGVTQTPKHLITATGQRVTLRCSPRSGDLSVYWYQQSLDQGLQFLIQYYNGEERAKGNILERFSAQQFPDLHSELNLSSLELGDSALYFCASSVTSGRANEQFFGPGTRLTVL.